These T cell receptor beta chains were read from a single sample in a study of cytomegalovirus exposure and HLA in healthy donors. Only in-frame clones appear in the TCRdb table, and some are missing; sequencing was by immunoSEQ multiplex PCR. The sample contains 100,000 to 150,000 clones, roughly 85% of which appear only once. Material for sequencing was PBMCs. These TCRs come from a woman aged 35 to 49 in good health and CMV-seropositive. Each CDR3 is given with its conserved first and last residue. Clone size, where shown, is once, few, many, or a class for clones that have expanded.

clone_size | v_call | cdr3_aa
once | TRBV6-9 | CASSPLWESSYEQYF
NA | TRBV7-2 | CASSLQRNTGELFF
once | TRBV2 | CASTLQVMNTEAFF
NA | TRBV7-9 | CASSVQTSSGWVTGELFF
NA | TRBV5-1 | CASSLSLEGSYNEQFF
NA | TRBV5-1 | CASSLVPGTSGRNEQFF
NA | TRBV7-2 | CASSLARLADNTYEQYF
once | TRBV6-4 | CASSDFGRVTDTQYF
NA | TRBV29-1 | CSVGQGDSTDTQYF
NA | TRBV27 | CASSYGGTAYEQYF
NA | TRBV5-8 | CASSLARTSGTSYNEQFF
NA | TRBV27 | CASSLSGRSEAFF
NA | TRBV2 | CASSVDESGNTIYF
NA | TRBV10-3 | CAISDPPTDYEQYF
NA | TRBV6-5 | CASRPGQNSNQPQHF
NA | TRBV11-2 | CASSPRTSGSSNTGELFF
once | TRBV5-1 | CASSAGDSGLNTEAFF
NA | TRBV28 | CASSLSGCKLFF
medium-sized | TRBV7-8 | CASSQSRLYEQYF
NA | TRBV10-3 | CAISPTGINEQFF
NA | TRBV28 | CASTGGAQNEQFF
NA | TRBV2 | CASMTRTGGGPSPLHF
NA | TRBV5-5 | CASSLETQYF
NA | TRBV6-5 | CASRDLQGGETQYF
NA | TRBV6-4 | CASSRSGNTGELFF
NA | TRBV6-6 | CASSYLRAVGNTEAFF
NA | TRBV5-1 | CASSLVEGWTGELFF
NA | TRBV4-2 | CASTLLFGTGSHEQYF
NA | TRBV2 | CASSERASGTADTQYF
NA | TRBV9 | CASNPSNTDTQYF
NA | TRBV10-3 | CATNLDRSHGYTF
NA | TRBV5-4 | CASSPTGKGYGYTF
NA | TRBV27 | CASSLGASGHEQFF
NA | TRBV20-1 | CSAIYGSLFF
once | TRBV27 | CASSLGGPYEQYF
NA | TRBV6-1 | CASSVGLNEDTEAFF
few | TRBV7-6 | CASSLREAGGYNEQFF